This T cell receptor beta chain appears in the sequencing data of a study of somatic mutations in cytotoxic T cells in rheumatoid arthritis. Whole-study results and caveats: Compared with age-matched healthy controls, rheumatoid arthritis patients did not differ significantly in CD8+ T-cell clonality. Antigen targets of the expanded CD8+ clones remained unidentified. For about an eighth of the roughly 60 patients, a single CD8+ clone accounted for more than 20% of CD8+ cells.

The germline V and J ends were trimmed by 4 bases and 8 bases, with 17 bases remaining between them. Germline V gene sequence: CDR1 SEHNR, CDR2 FQNEAQ (reference sequence). The CDR3 loop spans 14 amino acids. After CD4+ and CD8+ cells were isolated by positive magnetic bead selection, their purity was checked by flow cytometry. Sequencing was performed with immunoSEQ multiplex PCR; in TCRdb, only in-frame clones are kept and a portion is missing. The sample consists of fewer than 30,000 clones, 82% of them appearing once. This clone was seen only a few times. Its target is not known. V and J are TRBV7-9 and TRBJ1-2, with TRBD1 as a possible D gene (5 bases). This receptor was obtained from a man aged 50-60 years in good health. Sequencing input: CD8+ T cells sorted from blood. CDR3 region: CASSSSGARLGYTF. The DNA of the CDR3 is TGTGCCAGCAGCTCTTCTGGGGCCAGACTAGGCTACACCTTC.